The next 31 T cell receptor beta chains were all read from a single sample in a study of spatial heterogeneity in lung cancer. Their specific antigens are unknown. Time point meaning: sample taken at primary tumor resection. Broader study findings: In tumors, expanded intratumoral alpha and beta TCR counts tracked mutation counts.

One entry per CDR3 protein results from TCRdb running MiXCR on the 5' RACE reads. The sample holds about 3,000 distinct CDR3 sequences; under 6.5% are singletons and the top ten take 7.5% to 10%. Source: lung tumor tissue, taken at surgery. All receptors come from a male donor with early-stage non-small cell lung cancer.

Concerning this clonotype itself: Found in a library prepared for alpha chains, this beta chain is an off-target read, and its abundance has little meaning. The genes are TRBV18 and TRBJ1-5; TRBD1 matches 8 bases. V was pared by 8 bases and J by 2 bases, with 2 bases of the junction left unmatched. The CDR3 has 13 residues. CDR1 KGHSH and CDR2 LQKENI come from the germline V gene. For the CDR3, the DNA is TGTGCCAGCGCGGACAGGGGCAATCAGCCCCAGCATTTT. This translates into CASADRGNQPQHF. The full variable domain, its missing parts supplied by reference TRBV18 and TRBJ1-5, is NAGVMQNPRHLVRRRGQEARLRCSPMKGHSHVYWYRQLPEEGLKFMVYLQKENIIDESGMPKERFSAEFPKEGPSILRIQQVVRGDSAAYFCASADRGNQPQHFGDGTRLSIL.

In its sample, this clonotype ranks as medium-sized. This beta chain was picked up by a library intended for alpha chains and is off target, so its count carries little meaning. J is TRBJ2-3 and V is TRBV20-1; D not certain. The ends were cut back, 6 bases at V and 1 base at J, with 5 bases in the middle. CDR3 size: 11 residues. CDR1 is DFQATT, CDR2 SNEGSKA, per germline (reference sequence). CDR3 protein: CSAPRTDTQYF. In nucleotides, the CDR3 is TGCAGTGCACCGCGCACAGATACGCAGTATTTT.

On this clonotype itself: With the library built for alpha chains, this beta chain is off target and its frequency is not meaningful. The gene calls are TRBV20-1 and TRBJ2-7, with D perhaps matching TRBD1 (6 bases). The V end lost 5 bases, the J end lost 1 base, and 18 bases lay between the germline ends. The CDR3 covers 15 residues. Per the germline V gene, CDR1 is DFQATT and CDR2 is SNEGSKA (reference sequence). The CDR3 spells CSAANTQQGSYEQYF. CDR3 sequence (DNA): TGCAGTGCTGCAAACACCCAACAGGGTTCCTACGAGCAGTACTTC.

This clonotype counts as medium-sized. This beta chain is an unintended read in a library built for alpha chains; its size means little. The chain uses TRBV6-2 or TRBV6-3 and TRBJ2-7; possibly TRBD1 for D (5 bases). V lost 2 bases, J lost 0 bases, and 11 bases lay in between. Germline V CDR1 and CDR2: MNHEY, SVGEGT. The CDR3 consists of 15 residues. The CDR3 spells CASSYDSSNSYEQYF. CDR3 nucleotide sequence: TGTGCCAGCAGTTACGACAGTTCCAACTCCTACGAGCAGTACTTC.

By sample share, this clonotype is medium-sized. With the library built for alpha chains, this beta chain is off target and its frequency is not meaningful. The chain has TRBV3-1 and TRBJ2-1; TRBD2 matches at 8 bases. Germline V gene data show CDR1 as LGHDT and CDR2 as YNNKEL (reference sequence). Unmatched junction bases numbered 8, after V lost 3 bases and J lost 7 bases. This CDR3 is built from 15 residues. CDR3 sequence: CASSHKSGGHNEQFF. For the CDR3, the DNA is TGTGCCAGCAGCCACAAAAGCGGGGGTCATAATGAGCAGTTCTTC.

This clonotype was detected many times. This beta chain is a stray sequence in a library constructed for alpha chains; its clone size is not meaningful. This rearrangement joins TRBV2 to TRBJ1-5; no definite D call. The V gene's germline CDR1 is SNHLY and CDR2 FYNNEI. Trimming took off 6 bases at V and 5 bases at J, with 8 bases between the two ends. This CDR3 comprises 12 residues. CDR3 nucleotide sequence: TGTGCCAGCAGCCCGACGGATCAGCCCCAGCATTTT. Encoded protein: CASSPTDQPQHF.

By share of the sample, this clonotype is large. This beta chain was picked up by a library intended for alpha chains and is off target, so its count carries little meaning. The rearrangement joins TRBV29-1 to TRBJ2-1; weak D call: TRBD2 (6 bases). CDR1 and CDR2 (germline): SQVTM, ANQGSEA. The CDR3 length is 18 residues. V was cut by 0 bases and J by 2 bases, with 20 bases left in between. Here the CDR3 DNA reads TGCAGCGTTGAAGATCTTGGTCGACTAGTTCTTCCCTACAATGAGCAGTTCTTC. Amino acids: CSVEDLGRLVLPYNEQFF.

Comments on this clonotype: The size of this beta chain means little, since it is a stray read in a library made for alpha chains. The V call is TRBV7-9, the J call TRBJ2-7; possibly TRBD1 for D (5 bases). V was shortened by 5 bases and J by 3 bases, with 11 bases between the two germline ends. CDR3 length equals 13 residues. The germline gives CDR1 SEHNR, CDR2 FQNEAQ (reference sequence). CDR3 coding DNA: TGTGCCAGCAGCCGAACCCAGGGCTACGAGCAGTACTTC. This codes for CASSRTQGYEQYF.

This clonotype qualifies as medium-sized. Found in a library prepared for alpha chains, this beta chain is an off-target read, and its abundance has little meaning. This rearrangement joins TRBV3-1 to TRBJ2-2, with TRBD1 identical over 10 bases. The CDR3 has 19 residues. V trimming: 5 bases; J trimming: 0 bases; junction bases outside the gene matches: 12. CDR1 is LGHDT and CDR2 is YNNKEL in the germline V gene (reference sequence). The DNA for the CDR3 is TGTGCCAGCAGCATCCAACCGGGACAGGGGTTCGCGAACACCGGGGAGCTGTTTTTT. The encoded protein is CASSIQPGQGFANTGELFF.

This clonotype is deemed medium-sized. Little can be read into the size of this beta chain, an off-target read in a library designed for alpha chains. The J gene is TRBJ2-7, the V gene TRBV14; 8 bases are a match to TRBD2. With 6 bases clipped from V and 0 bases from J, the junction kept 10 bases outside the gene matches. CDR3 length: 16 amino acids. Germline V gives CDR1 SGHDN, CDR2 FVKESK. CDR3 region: CASSTIGAGASYEQYF. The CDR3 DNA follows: TGTGCCAGCAGTACGATCGGAGCGGGAGCCTCCTACGAGCAGTACTTC.

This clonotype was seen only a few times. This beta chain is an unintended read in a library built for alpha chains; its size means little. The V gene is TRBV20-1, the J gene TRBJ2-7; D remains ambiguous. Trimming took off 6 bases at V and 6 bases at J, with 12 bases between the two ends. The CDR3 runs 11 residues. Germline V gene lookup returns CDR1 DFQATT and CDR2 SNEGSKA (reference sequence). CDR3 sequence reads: CSAAPGPEQYF. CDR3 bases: TGCAGTGCGGCTCCCGGTCCCGAGCAGTACTTC.

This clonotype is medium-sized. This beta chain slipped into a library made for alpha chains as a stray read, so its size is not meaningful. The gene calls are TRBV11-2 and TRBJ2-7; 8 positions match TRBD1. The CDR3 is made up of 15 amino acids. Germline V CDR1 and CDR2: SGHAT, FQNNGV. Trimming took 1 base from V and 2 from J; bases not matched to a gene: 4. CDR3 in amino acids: CASSLAAGQAYEQYF. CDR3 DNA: TGTGCCAGCAGCTTAGCCGCGGGACAGGCCTACGAGCAGTACTTC.

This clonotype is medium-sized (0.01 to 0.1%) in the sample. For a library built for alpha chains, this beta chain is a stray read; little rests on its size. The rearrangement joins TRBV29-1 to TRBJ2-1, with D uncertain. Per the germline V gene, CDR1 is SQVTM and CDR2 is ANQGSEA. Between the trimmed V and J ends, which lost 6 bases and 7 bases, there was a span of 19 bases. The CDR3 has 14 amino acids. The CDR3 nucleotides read TGCAGCGTCCGTCTGGCTAGATCTACGAATGAGCAGTTCTTC. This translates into CSVRLARSTNEQFF.

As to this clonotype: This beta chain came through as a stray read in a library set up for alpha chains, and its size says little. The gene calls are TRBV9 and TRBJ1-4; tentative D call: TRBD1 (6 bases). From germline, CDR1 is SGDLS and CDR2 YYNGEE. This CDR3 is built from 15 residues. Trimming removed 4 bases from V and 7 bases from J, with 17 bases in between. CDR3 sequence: CASSPTDSFAEKLFF. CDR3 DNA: TGTGCCAGCAGCCCAACGGACAGCTTCGCTGAAAAACTGTTTTTT.

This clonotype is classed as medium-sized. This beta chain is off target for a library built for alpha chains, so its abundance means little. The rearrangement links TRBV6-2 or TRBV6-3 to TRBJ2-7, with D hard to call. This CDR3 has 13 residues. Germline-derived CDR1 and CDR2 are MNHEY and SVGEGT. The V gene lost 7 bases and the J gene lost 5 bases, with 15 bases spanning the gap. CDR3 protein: CASTPSGLDEQYF. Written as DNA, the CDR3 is TGTGCCAGCACCCCCTCCGGTCTAGACGAGCAGTACTTC.

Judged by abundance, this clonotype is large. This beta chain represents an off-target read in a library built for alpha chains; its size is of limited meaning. The DNA for the CDR3 is TGTGCCAGCAGCTCCCCGACTAGCGGGAGTCGTGGTGAGCAGTTCTTC. Translation gives CASSSPTSGSRGEQFF. The chain has TRBV7-3 and TRBJ2-1, with TRBD2 matching over 12 bases. The ends lost 4 bases at V and 9 bases at J; junction bases unmatched: 10. The CDR3 runs to 16 residues. Germline lookup yields CDR1 SGHTA and CDR2 FQGTGA.

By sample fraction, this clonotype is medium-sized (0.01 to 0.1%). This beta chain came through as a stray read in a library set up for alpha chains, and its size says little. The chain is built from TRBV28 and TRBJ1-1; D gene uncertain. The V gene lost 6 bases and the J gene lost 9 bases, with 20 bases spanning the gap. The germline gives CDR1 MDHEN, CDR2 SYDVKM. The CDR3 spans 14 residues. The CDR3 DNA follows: TGTGCCAGCAGCCCACACTCCGGGCCAATACAAGCTTTCTTT. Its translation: CASSPHSGPIQAFF.

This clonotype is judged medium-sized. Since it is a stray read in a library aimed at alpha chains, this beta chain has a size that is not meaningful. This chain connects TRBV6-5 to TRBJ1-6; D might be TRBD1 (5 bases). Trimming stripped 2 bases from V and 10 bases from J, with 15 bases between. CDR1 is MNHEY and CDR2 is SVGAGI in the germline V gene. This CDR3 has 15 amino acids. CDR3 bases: TGTGCCAGCAGTTACCTGGTCGGGGGGGAATCACCCCTCCACTTT. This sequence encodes CASSYLVGGESPLHF.

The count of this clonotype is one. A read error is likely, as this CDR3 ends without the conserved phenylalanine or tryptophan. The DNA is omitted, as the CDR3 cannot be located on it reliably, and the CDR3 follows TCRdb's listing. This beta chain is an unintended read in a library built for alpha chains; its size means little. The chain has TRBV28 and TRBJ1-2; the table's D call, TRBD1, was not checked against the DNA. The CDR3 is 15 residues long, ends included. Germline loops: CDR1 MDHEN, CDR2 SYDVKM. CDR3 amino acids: CARGVPGQAALWLHL.

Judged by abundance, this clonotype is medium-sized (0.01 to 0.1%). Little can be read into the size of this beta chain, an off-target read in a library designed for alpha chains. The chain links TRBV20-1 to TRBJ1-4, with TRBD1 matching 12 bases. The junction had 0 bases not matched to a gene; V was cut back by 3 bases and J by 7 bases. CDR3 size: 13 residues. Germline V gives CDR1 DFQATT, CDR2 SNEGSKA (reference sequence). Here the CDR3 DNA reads TGCAGTGCTAGGGGACAGGGGGCTGAAAAACTGTTTTTT. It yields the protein CSARGQGAEKLFF.

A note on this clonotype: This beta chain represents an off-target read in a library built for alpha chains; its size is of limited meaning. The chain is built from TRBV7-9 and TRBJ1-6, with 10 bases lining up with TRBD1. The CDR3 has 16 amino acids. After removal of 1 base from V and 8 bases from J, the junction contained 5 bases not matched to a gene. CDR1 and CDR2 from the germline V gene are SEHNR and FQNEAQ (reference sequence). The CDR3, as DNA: TGTGCCAGCAGCTTAGGAGGCGGGACAGGGGATTCACCCCTCCACTTT. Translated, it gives CASSLGGGTGDSPLHF.

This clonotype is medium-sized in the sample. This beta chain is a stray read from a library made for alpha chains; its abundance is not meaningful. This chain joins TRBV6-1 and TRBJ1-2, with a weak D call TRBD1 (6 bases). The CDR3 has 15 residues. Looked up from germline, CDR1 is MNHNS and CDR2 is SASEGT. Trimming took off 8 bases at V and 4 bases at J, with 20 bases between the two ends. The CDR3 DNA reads TGTGCCAGCCGGATCAAGGGGGGTAGCACCTATGGCTACACCTTC. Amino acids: CASRIKGGSTYGYTF.

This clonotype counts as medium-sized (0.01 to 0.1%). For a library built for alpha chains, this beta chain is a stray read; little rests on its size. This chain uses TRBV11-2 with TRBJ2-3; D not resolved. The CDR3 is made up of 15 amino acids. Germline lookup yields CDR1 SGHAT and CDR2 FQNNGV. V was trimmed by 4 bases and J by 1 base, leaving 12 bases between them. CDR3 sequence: CASSSEGFGTDTQYF. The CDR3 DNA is TGTGCCAGCAGCTCAGAAGGTTTCGGCACAGATACGCAGTATTTT. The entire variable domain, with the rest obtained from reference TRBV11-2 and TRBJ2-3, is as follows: EAGVAQSPRYKIIEKRQSVAFWCNPISGHATLYWYQQILGQGPKLLIQFQNNGVVDDSQLPKDRFSAERLKGVDSTLKIQPAKLEDSAVYLCASSSEGFGTDTQYFGPGTRLTVL.

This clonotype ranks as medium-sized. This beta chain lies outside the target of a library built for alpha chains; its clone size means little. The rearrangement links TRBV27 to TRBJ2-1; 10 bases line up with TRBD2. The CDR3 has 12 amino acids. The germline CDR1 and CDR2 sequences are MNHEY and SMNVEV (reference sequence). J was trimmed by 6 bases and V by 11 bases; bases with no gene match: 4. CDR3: CAARTSGNEQFF. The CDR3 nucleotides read TGTGCCGCTAGGACTAGCGGCAATGAGCAGTTCTTC.

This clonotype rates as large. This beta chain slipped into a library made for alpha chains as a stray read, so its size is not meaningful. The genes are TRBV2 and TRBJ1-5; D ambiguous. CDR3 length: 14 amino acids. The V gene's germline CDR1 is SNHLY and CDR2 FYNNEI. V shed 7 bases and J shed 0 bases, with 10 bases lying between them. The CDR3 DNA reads TGTGCCAGCACGAGGCTGAATAGCAATCAGCCCCAGCATTTT. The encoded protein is CASTRLNSNQPQHF. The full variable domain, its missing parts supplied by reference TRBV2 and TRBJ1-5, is EPEVTQTPSHQVTQMGQEVILRCVPISNHLYFYWYRQILGQKVEFLVSFYNNEISEKSEIFDDQFSVERPDGSNFTLKIRSTKLEDSAMYFCASTRLNSNQPQHFGDGTRLSIL.

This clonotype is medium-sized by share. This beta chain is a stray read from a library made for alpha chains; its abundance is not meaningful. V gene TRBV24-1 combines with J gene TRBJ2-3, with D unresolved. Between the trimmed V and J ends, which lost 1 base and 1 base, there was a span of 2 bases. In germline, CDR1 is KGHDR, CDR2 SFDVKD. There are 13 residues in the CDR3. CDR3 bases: TGTGCCACCAGTGATTTCGGCACAGATACGCAGTATTTT. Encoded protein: CATSDFGTDTQYF.

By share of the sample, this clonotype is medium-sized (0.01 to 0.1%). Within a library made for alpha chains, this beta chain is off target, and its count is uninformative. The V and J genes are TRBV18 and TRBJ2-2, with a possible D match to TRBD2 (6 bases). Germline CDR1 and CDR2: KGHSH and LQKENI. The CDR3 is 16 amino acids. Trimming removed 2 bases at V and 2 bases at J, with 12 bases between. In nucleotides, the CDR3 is TGTGCCAGCTCACCAGCCCAGCGGGCCAACACCGGGGAGCTGTTTTTT. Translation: CASSPAQRANTGELFF.

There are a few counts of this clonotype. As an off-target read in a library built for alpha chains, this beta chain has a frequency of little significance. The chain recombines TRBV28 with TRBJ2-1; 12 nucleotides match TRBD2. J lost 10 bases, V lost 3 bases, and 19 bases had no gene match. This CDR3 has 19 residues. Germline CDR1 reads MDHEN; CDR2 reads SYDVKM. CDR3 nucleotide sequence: TGTGCCAGCAGTTTGTCTGCACCCCGTACTAGCGGGGGGCGAATCGAGCAGTTCTTC. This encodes CASSLSAPRTSGGRIEQFF.

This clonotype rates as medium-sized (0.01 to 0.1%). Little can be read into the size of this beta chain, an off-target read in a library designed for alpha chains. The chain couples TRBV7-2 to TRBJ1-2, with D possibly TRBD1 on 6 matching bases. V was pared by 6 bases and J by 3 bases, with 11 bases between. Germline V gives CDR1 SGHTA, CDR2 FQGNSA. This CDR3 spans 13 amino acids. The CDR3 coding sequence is TGTGCCAGCAGACAGACAGGTTACTATGGCTACACCTTC. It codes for CASRQTGYYGYTF.

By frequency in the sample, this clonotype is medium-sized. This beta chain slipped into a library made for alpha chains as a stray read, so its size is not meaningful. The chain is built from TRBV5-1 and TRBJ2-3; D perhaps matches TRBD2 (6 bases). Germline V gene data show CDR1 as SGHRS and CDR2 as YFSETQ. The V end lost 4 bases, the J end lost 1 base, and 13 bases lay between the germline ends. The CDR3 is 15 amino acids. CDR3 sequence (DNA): TGCGCCAGCAGCCGCGCCCCGGGGGGCACAGATACGCAGTATTTT. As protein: CASSRAPGGTDTQYF. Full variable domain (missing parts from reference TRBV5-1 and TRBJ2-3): KAGVTQTPRYLIKTRGQQVTLSCSPISGHRSVSWYQQTPGQGLQFLFEYFSETQRNKGNFPGRFSGRQFSNSRSEMNVSTLELGDSALYLCASSRAPGGTDTQYFGPGTRLTVL.

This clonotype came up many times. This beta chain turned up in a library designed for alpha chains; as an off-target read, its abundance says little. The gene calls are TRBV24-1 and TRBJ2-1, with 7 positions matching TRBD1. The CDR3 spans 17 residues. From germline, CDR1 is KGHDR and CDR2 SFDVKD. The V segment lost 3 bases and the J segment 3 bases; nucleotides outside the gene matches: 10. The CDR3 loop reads CATSDATGTVIYNEQFF. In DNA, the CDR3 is TGTGCCACCAGTGATGCAACCGGGACAGTGATCTACAATGAGCAGTTCTTC.